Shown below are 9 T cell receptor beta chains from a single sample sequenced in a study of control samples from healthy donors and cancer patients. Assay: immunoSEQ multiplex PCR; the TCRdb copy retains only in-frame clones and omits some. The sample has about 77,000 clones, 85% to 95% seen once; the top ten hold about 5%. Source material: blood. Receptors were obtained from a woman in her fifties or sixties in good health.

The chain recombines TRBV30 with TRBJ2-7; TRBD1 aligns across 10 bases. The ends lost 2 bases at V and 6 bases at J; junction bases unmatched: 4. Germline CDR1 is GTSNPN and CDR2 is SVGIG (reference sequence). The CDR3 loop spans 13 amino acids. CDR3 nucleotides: TGTGCCTGGAGTACCGGGACAGGGGCCGAGCAGTACTTC. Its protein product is CAWSTGTGAEQYF.

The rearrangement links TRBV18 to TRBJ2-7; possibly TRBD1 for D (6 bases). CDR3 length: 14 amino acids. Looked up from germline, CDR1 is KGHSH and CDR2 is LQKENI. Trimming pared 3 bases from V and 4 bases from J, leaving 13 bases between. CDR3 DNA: TGTGCCAGCTCACCCCGAGGGACACCGTACGAGCAGTACTTC. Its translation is CASSPRGTPYEQYF.

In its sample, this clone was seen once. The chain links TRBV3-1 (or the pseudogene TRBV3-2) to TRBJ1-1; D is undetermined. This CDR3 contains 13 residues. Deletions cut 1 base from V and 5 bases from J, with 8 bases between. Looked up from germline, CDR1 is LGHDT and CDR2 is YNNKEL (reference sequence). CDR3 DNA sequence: TGTGCCAGCAGCCAAGTCGTTGGAACTGAAGCTTTCTTT. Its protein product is CASSQVVGTEAFF.

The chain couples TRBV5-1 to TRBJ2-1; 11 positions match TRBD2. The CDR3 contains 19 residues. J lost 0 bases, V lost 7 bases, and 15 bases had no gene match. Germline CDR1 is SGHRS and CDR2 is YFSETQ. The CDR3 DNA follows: TGCGCCAGCTCTCCTCCCGGGCTAGCGGGAGGTTACTCCTACAATGAGCAGTTCTTC. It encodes CASSPPGLAGGYSYNEQFF.

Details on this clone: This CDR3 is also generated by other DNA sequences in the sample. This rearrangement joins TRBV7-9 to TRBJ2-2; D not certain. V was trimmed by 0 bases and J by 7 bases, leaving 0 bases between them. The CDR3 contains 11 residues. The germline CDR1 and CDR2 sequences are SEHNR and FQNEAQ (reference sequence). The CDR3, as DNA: TGTGCCAGCAGCTTAGCCGGGGAGCTGTTTTTT. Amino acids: CASSLAGELFF.

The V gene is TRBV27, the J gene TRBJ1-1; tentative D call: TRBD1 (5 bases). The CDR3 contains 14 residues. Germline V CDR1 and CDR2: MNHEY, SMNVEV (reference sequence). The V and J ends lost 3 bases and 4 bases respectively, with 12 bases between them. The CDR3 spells CASSFAGGSTEAFF. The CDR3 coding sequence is TGTGCCAGCAGTTTTGCTGGGGGTAGCACTGAAGCTTTCTTT.

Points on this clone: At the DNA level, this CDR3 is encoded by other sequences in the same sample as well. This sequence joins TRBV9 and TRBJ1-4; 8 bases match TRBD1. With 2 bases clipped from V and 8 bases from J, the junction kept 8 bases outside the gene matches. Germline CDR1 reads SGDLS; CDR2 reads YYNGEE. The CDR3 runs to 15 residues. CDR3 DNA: TGTGCCAGCAGCGTGCAGGGACAGGTCCCCGAAAAACTGTTTTTT. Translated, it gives CASSVQGQVPEKLFF.

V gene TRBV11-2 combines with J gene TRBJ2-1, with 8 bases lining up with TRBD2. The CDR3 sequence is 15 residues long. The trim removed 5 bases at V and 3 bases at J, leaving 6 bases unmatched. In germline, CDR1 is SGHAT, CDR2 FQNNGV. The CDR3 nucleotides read TGTGCCAGCAGCATAAGCGGGAGTAACTACAATGAGCAGTTCTTC. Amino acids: CASSISGSNYNEQFF.

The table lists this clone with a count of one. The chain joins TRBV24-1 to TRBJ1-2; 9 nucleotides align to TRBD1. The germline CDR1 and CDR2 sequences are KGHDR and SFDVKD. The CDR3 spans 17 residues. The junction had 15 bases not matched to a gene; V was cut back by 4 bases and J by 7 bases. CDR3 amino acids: CATSDPGQGVGMSGYTF. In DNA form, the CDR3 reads TGTGCCACCAGTGACCCGGGACAGGGTGTGGGTATGAGTGGCTACACCTTC.